These T cell receptor beta chains were read from a single sample in a study of T cells and Merkel cell carcinoma outcomes. Libraries were prepared by immunoSEQ multiplex PCR; TCRdb keeps only in-frame clonotypes and omits some of them. The data show 9,000 to 15,000 clones, with roughly 95% seen just once and around 1% held by the top ten. The material sequenced was tumor tissue from Merkel cell carcinoma. The receptors here all came from a human donor with Merkel cell carcinoma. Both conserved end residues are trimmed from each CDR3.

TRBJ2-7 TRBV9 ASSKGAGGLNEQY
TRBJ2-5 TRBV15 ATSRDDRGLQETQY
TRBJ2-1 TRBV5-1 ASSAIRPFSYNEQF
TRBJ1-1 TRBV9 ASSSATLGTEAF
TRBJ2-7 TRBV4-3 ASSQDVAGGPYEQY
TRBJ2-2 TRBV5-1 ASSLVGTDNTGELF
TRBJ1-4 TRBV5-1 ASSLGDSGLEKLF
TRBJ2-7 TRBV18 ASSPRREREQY
TRBJ2-3 TRBV11-1 ASRRDRSHTDTQY
TRBJ2-7 TRBV28 ASTGTATYEQY
TRBJ2-7 TRBV30 ALTGNYEQY
TRBJ2-2 TRBV11-2 ASRRQGDSGELF
TRBJ2-5 TRBV29-1 SVVSRGETQY
TRBJ2-5 TRBV29-1 SVDGGEETQY
TRBJ2-7 TRBV5-1 ASSLAGVSYEQY
TRBJ2-3 TRBV18 ASSHRDRLETDTQY
TRBJ2-7 TRBV2 ASSYASYEQY
TRBJ2-3 TRBV29-1 SVSPLRGTDTQY
TRBJ1-4 TRBV4-1 ASSRDNTGVGSEKLF
TRBJ2-2 TRBV30 AWSSSAGELF
TRBJ1-2 TRBV4-2 ASSQETGYCGYT
TRBJ1-4 TRBV18 ASSGQGQSNEKLF
TRBJ2-7 TRBV30 AWSPPPRGRTSGRAHEQY
TRBJ2-1 TRBV19 ASTGGLYNEQF
TRBJ2-2 TRBV7-2 ASSSTSGFTGELF
TRBJ2-3 TRBV5-1 ASSLAQTGGRDTQY
TRBJ2-2 TRBV6-1 ASSEQGRAAGELF
TRBJ1-2 TRBV7-9 ASSFGRANYGYT
TRBJ2-5 TRBV7-2 ASSLGTSGSLVGTQY
TRBJ1-1 TRBV10-3 AISETGQGVNTEAF
TRBJ2-5 TRBV5-6 ASILSGEEGETQY
TRBJ1-1 TRBV7-9 ASSGLGAKNTEAF
TRBJ2-1 TRBV19 ASSRDRDSYNEQF
TRBJ2-7 TRBV11-2 ASSLSGEQY
TRBJ2-5 TRBV5-1 ASAVTQETQY
TRBJ1-5 TRBV29-1 SVGAGDQPQH
TRBJ2-5 TRBV5-1 ASSWTGEETQY
TRBJ1-1 TRBV9 ASSVAPRDTEAF
TRBJ2-2 TRBV7-9 ASSSPGLASPGELF
TRBJ1-4 TRBV29-1 SVEKTGSNEKLF
TRBJ1-4 TRBV27 ASSPTLANEKLF
TRBJ2-3 TRBV4-1 ASSQGEGPTADTQY
TRBJ2-2 TRBV29-1 SVAGQGHTGELF
TRBJ2-3 TRBV11-3 ASSLEREFATQY
TRBJ1-1 TRBV4-1 ASSPGQPNTEAF
TRBJ2-7 TRBV19 ASSIAPSTSGRAYEQY
TRBJ2-3 TRBV27 ASSSRQGLAGPDTQY
TRBJ1-2 TRBV6-6 ASSYSHRDYGYT
TRBJ2-3 TRBV4-2 ASSQDASGRADTQY
TRBJ2-1 TRBV7-6 ASCEREGTYNEQF
TRBJ2-7 TRBV30 AWSLRHEQY
TRBJ2-1 TRBV30 AWSVPGQTDNEQF
TRBJ2-3 TRBV30 ACIPIILSSTDTQY